Listed below are T cell receptor beta chains from one sample, sequenced in a study of PD-L1 blockade in urothelial cancer. TCRdb keeps only in-frame clones here, not all; method: immunoSEQ multiplex PCR. The sample lists about 49,000 clones, roughly 78% occurring once. The source was PBMCs, collected around atezolizumab (anti-PD-L1) treatment. These receptors were obtained from a man between 65 and 85 years old with urothelial cancer. The CDR3 runs from the conserved cysteine through the conserved F or W. The D gene is left open where the match is weak. Expanded clones are given a class, and other clones once, few, many or no size at all.

j_call: TRBJ2-2
clone_size: few
v_call: TRBV28
d_call: TRBD1
cdr3_nt: TGTGCCAGCAGTTTGGGGACAGGGGGGTTAAAGGCCGGGGAGCTGTTTTTT
cdr3_aa: CASSLGTGGLKAGELFF

j_call: TRBJ2-3
clone_size: once
v_call: TRBV9
d_call: NA
cdr3_nt: TGTGCCAGCAGCGTAGGAGTGGGGGAGGGCACAGATACGCAGTATTTT
cdr3_aa: CASSVGVGEGTDTQYF

j_call: TRBJ2-7
clone_size: NA
v_call: TRBV2
d_call: TRBD2
cdr3_nt: TGTGCCAGCAGGACACTAGCGCTCAGCTCCTACGAGCAGTACTTC
cdr3_aa: CASRTLALSSYEQYF

j_call: TRBJ1-2
clone_size: NA
v_call: TRBV4-1
d_call: NA
cdr3_nt: TGCGCCAGCAGCCAAGATGTTGGGGGGGCGGTCTATGGCTACACCTTC
cdr3_aa: CASSQDVGGAVYGYTF

j_call: TRBJ2-5
clone_size: NA
v_call: TRBV28
d_call: TRBD2
cdr3_nt: TGTGCCAGCAGTTTACAAATTCCGGGACTAGCGGGAGGGCGAGAGACCCAGTACTTC
cdr3_aa: CASSLQIPGLAGGRETQYF

j_call: TRBJ1-4
clone_size: NA
v_call: TRBV2
d_call: TRBD1
cdr3_nt: TGTGCCAGACGGGGACAGGGGGATGAAAAACTGTTTTTT
cdr3_aa: CARRGQGDEKLFF

j_call: TRBJ2-7
clone_size: NA
v_call: TRBV16
d_call: NA
cdr3_nt: TGTGCCAGCACACAGGGTATAGCATCCTACGAGCAGTACTTC
cdr3_aa: CASTQGIASYEQYF

j_call: TRBJ2-7
clone_size: few
v_call: TRBV28
d_call: NA
cdr3_nt: TGTGCCAGCAGGTTAAGCGACGGCTCCTACGAGCAGTACTTC
cdr3_aa: CASRLSDGSYEQYF

j_call: TRBJ2-4
clone_size: NA
v_call: TRBV6-6
d_call: TRBD1
cdr3_nt: TGTGCCAGCAGCAAGAGCGGGACAGGGACCAAAAACATTCAGTACTTC
cdr3_aa: CASSKSGTGTKNIQYF

j_call: TRBJ2-7
clone_size: few
v_call: TRBV18
d_call: NA
cdr3_nt: TGTGCCAGCTCACCACCTGCCGCAGGGGTCTACGAGCAGTACTTC
cdr3_aa: CASSPPAAGVYEQYF

j_call: TRBJ2-1
clone_size: NA
v_call: TRBV5-1
d_call: TRBD2
cdr3_nt: TGCGCCAGCAGGAGCGGGAGGGACTACAATGAGCAGTTCTTC
cdr3_aa: CASRSGRDYNEQFF

j_call: TRBJ1-2
clone_size: NA
v_call: TRBV27
d_call: TRBD1
cdr3_nt: TGTGCCAGCAGTTTATGGGGACAGCAAAGCTATGGCTACACCTTC
cdr3_aa: CASSLWGQQSYGYTF

j_call: TRBJ2-1
clone_size: NA
v_call: TRBV29-1
d_call: TRBD2
cdr3_nt: TGCAGCGTTGGAGGACTAGCGGGAGGGGCGCGGAATGAGCAGTTCTTC
cdr3_aa: CSVGGLAGGARNEQFF

j_call: TRBJ2-2
clone_size: NA
v_call: TRBV27
d_call: TRBD1
cdr3_nt: TGTGCCAGCAGTATCCGGACAGGGAACACCGGGGAGCTGTTTTTT
cdr3_aa: CASSIRTGNTGELFF

j_call: TRBJ1-2
clone_size: once
v_call: TRBV7-2
d_call: NA
cdr3_nt: TGTGCCAGCAGCAACGGGGTCTATGGCTACACCTTC
cdr3_aa: CASSNGVYGYTF

j_call: TRBJ2-7
clone_size: NA
v_call: TRBV9
d_call: NA
cdr3_nt: TGTGCCAGCAGCTTGGCCCCCTCGGCGGCACCCGAGCAGTACTTC
cdr3_aa: CASSLAPSAAPEQYF

j_call: TRBJ2-1
clone_size: NA
v_call: TRBV2
d_call: TRBD2
cdr3_nt: TGTGCCAGCAGTGAATCGCTAGCGGACTACAATGAGCAGTTCTTC
cdr3_aa: CASSESLADYNEQFF